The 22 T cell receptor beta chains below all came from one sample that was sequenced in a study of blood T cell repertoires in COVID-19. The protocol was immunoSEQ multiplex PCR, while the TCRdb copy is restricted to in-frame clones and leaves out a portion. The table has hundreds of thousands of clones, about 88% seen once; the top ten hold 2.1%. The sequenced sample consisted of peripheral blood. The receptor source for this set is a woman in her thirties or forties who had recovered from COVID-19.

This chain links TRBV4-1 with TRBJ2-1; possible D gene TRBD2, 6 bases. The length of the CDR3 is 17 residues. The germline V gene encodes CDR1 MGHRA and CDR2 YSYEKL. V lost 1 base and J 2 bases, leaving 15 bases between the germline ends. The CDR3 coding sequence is TGCGCCAGCAGCCAAGGGGGAGGCCTGAAAACCTACAATGAGCAGTTCTTC. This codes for CASSQGGGLKTYNEQFF.

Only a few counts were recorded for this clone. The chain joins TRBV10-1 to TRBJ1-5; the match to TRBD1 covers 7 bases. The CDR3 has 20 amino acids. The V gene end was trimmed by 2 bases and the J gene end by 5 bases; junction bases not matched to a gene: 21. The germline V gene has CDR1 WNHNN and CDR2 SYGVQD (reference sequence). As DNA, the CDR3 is TGCGCCAGCAGTGAGGGGCACCCCAAGGACAGGTTGGAAAAAGATCAGCCCCAGCATTTT. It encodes CASSEGHPKDRLEKDQPQHF.

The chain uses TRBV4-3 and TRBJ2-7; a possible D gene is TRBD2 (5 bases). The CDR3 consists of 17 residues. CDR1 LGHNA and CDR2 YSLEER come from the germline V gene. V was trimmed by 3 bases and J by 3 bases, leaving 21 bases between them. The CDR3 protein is CASSHNLGLPGSYEQYF. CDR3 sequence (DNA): TGCGCCAGCAGCCACAACCTTGGACTCCCGGGGAGCTACGAGCAGTACTTC.

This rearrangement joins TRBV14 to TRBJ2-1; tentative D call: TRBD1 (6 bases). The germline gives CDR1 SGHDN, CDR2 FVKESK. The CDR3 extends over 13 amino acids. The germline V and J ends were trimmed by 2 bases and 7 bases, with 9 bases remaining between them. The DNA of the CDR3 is TGTGCCAGCAGCCAACAGAGGGGGAATGAGCAGTTCTTC. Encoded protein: CASSQQRGNEQFF. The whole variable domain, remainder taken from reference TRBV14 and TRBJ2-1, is EAGVTQFPSHSVIEKGQTVTLRCDPISGHDNLYWYRRVMGKEIKFLLHFVKESKQDESGMPNNRFLAERTGGTYSTLKVQPAELEDSGVYFCASSQQRGNEQFFGPGTRLTVL.

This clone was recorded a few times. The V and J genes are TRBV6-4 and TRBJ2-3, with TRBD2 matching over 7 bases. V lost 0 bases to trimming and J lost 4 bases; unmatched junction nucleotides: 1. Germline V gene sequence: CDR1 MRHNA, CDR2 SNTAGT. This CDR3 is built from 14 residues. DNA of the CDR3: TGTGCCAGCAGTGACTCGGGGAGGGCAGATACGCAGTATTTT. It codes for CASSDSGRADTQYF.

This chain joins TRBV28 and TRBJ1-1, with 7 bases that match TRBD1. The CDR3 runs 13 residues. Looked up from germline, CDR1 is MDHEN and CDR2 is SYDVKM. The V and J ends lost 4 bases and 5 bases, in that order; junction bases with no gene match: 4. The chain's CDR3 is CASSWTGRTEAFF. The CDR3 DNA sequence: TGTGCCAGCAGTTGGACAGGACGTACTGAAGCTTTCTTT. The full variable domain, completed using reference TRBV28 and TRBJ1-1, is DVKVTQSSRYLVKRTGEKVFLECVQDMDHENMFWYRQDPGLGLRLIYFSYDVKMKEKGDIPEGYSVSREKKERFSLILESASTNQTSMYLCASSWTGRTEAFFGQGTRLTVV.

CDR3 nucleotide sequence: TGTGCCTGGAGCGGGGGGGACGTCGACAATGAGCAGTTCTTC. Translating it yields CAWSGGDVDNEQFF. The V and J genes are TRBV30 and TRBJ2-1, with 8 bases lining up with TRBD2. The CDR3 length is 14 residues. J was trimmed by 5 bases and V by 3 bases; bases with no gene match: 6. Germline V gene data show CDR1 as GTSNPN and CDR2 as SVGIG (reference sequence).

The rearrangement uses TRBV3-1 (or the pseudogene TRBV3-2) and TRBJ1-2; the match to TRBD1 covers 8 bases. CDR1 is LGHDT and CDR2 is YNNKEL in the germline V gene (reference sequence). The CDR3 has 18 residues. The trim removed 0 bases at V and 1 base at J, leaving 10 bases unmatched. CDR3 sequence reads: CASSQDTLGQGNNYGYTF. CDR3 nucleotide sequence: TGTGCCAGCAGCCAAGATACCCTTGGACAGGGAAATAACTATGGCTACACCTTC.

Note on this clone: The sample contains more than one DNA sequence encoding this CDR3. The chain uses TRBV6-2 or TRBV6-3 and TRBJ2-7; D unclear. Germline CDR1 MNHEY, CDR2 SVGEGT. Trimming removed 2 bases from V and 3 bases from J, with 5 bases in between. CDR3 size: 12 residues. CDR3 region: CASSYPGYEQYF. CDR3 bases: TGTGCCAGCAGTTACCCCGGCTACGAGCAGTACTTC.

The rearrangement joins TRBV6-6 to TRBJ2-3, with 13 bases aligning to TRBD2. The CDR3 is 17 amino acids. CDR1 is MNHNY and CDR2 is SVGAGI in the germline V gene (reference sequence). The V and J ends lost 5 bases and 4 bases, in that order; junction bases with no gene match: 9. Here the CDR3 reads CASSLRRLAGGPDTQYF. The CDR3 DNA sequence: TGTGCCAGCAGTCTCAGGAGACTAGCGGGGGGTCCAGATACGCAGTATTTT.

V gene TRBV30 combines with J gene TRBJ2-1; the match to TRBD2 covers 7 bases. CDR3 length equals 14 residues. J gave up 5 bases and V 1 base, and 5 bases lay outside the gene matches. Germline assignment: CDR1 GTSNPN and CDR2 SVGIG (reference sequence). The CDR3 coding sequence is TGTGCCTGGAGTGGGGGGAGGGGCAACAATGAGCAGTTCTTC. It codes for CAWSGGRGNNEQFF.

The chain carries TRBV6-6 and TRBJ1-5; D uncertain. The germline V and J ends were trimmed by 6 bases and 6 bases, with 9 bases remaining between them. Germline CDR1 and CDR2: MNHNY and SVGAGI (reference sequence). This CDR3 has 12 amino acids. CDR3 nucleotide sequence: TGTGCCAGCAGGCCCGAGGGTCAGCCCCAGCATTTT. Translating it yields CASRPEGQPQHF.

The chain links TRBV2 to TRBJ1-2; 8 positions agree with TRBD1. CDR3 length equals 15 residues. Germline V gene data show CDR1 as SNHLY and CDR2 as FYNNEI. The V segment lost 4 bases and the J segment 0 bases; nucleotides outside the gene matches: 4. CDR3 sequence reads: CASSGQGQTNYGYTF. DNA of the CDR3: TGTGCCAGCAGTGGACAGGGGCAGACTAACTATGGCTACACCTTC.

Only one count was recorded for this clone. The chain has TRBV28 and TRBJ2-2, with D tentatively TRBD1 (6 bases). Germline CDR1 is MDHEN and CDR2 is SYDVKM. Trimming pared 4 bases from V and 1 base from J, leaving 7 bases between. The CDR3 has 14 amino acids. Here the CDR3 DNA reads TGTGCCAGCAGTTCGGGACAGAACACCGGGGAGCTGTTTTTT. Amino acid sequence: CASSSGQNTGELFF.

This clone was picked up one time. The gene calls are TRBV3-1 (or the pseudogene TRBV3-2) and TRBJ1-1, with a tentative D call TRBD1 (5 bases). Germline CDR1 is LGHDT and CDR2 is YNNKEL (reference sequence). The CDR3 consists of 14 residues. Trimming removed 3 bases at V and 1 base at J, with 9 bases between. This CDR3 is CASSQFGGNTEAFF. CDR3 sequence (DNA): TGTGCCAGCAGCCAGTTCGGGGGGAACACTGAAGCTTTCTTT.

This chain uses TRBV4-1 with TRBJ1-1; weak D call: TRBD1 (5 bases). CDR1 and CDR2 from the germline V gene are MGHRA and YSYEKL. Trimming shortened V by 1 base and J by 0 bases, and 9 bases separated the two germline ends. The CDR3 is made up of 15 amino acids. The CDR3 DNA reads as TGCGCCAGCAGCCAAGTGGGGCAGATGAACACTGAAGCTTTCTTT. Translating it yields CASSQVGQMNTEAFF.

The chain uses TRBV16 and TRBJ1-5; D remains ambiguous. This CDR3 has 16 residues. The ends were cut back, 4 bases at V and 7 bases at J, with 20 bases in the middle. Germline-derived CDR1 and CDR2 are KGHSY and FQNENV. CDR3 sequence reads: CASSLYIEEDIQPQHF. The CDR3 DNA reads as TGTGCCAGCAGCCTTTATATAGAGGAAGATATACAGCCCCAGCATTTT. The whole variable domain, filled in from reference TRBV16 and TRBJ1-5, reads GEEVAQTPKHLVRGEGQKAKLYCAPIKGHSYVFWYQQVLKNEFKFLISFQNENVFDETGMPKERFSAKCLPNSPCSLEIQATKLEDSAVYFCASSLYIEEDIQPQHFGDGTRLSIL.

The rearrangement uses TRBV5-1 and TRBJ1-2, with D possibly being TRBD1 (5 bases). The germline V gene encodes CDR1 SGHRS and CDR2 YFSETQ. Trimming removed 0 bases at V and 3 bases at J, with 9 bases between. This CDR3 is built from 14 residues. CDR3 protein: CASSLEPGHYGYTF. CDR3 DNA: TGCGCCAGCAGCTTGGAACCAGGGCACTATGGCTACACCTTC. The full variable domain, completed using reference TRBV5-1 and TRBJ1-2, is KAGVTQTPRYLIKTRGQQVTLSCSPISGHRSVSWYQQTPGQGLQFLFEYFSETQRNKGNFPGRFSGRQFSNSRSEMNVSTLELGDSALYLCASSLEPGHYGYTFGSGTRLTVV.

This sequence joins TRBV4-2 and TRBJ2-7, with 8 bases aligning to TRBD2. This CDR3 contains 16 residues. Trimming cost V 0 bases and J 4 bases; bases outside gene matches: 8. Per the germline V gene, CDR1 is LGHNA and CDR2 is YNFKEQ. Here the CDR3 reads CASSQEAGGPKYEQYF. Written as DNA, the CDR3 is TGTGCCAGCAGCCAAGAGGCGGGGGGACCCAAATACGAGCAGTACTTC.

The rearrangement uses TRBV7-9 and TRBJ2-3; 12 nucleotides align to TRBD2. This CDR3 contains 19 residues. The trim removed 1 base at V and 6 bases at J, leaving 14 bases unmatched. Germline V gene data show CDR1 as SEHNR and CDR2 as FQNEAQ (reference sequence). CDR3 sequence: CASSLEVGASGGAVDTQYF. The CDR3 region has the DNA TGTGCCAGCAGCTTAGAGGTCGGGGCTAGCGGGGGGGCCGTCGATACGCAGTATTTT. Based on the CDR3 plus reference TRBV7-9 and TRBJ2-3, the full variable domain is DTGVSQNPRHKITKRGQNVTFRCDPISEHNRLYWYRQTLGQGPEFLTYFQNEAQLEKSRLLSDRFSAERPKGSFSTLEIQRTEQGDSAMYLCASSLEVGASGGAVDTQYFGPGTRLTVL.

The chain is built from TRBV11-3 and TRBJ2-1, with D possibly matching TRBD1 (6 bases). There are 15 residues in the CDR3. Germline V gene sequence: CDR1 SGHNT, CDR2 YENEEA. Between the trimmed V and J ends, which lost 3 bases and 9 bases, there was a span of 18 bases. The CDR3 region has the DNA TGTGCCAGCAGCTTCGACCCCACAGGGTCGGGTGAGCAGTTCTTC. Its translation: CASSFDPTGSGEQFF.

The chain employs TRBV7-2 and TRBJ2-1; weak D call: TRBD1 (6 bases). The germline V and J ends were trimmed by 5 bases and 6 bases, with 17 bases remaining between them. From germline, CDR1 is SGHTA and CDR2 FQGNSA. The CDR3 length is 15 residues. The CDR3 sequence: CASSPRQVSGNEQFF. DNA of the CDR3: TGTGCCAGCAGCCCAAGACAGGTGTCTGGCAATGAGCAGTTCTTC. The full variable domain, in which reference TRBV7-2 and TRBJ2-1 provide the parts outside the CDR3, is GAGVSQSPSNKVTEKGKDVELRCDPISGHTALYWYRQSLGQGLEFLIYFQGNSAPDKSGLPSDRFSAERTGGSVSTLTIQRTQQEDSAVYLCASSPRQVSGNEQFFGPGTRLTVL.